The 16 T cell receptor beta chains reported below all come from one sample, sequenced in a study of cytomegalovirus exposure and HLA in healthy donors. The assay was immunoSEQ multiplex PCR, and TCRdb's table has in-frame clones only and misses some. Seen here are over 100,000 clones, 89% observed once, and the top ten hold roughly 1.2%. Sequenced: PBMCs. The receptors originated from a woman aged 18-30 years in good health and CMV-seronegative.

This clone was detected only once. This chain links TRBV6-6 with TRBJ1-1; TRBD1 is a possible D gene (5 bases). The CDR3 spans 12 residues. CDR1 is MNHNY, CDR2 SVGAGI, per germline (reference sequence). The V gene lost 5 bases and the J gene lost 7 bases, with 11 bases spanning the gap. CDR3 sequence: CASSPQGIEAFF. The CDR3 nucleotides are TGTGCCAGCAGTCCCCAGGGCATTGAAGCTTTCTTT.

By share of the sample, this clone is medium-sized. It is unclear where the CDR3 begins or ends on the DNA, so no DNA is shown, and the CDR3 is as TCRdb lists it. The chain uses TRBV1 and TRBJ2-7; TRBD1 was called by the table and not checked on the DNA. TRBV1 is termed a pseudogene. The CDR3 length is 16 residues, termini included. CDR3 region: CTSSQVGQGANYEQYF.

CDR3 in DNA: TGCGCCAGCAGTGAGTCGACGGGGGACAGGGGGAAAAAACTGTTTTTT. Translation gives CASSESTGDRGKKLFF. The V gene is TRBV10-2, the J gene TRBJ1-4; 11 bases agree with TRBD1. Losses at the gene ends were 0 bases for V and 9 bases for J; bases not matched to a gene: 6. Germline V lookup: CDR1 WSHSY, CDR2 SAAADI. The CDR3 totals 16 residues.

The chain links TRBV7-9 to TRBJ1-2; D may be TRBD1 (5 bases). V lost 4 bases and J 3 bases, leaving 12 bases between the germline ends. The V gene's germline CDR1 is SEHNR and CDR2 FQNEAQ (reference sequence). The CDR3 runs to 14 residues. DNA for the CDR3: TGTGCCAGCAGCTGGGGAGGGGAGGACTATGGCTACACCTTC. It specifies CASSWGGEDYGYTF.

The chain has TRBV5-5 and TRBJ2-5; the D gene is possibly TRBD2 (7 bases). Germline lookup yields CDR1 SGHKS and CDR2 YYEKEE (reference sequence). The germline V and J ends were trimmed by 0 bases and 5 bases, with 14 bases remaining between them. There are 15 residues in the CDR3. The CDR3 sequence is CASSLARGGAETQYF. The CDR3 DNA sequence: TGTGCCAGCAGCTTGGCCAGAGGGGGGGCCGAGACCCAGTACTTC.

The chain carries TRBV2 and TRBJ2-2; TRBD1 agrees at 7 bases. Trimming cost V 6 bases and J 4 bases; bases outside gene matches: 8. This CDR3 comprises 15 residues. Germline V gives CDR1 SNHLY, CDR2 FYNNEI. The CDR3 spells CASRLWQGVTGELFF. The CDR3, as DNA: TGTGCCAGCAGACTGTGGCAGGGGGTCACCGGGGAGCTGTTTTTT. Full variable domain (missing parts from reference TRBV2 and TRBJ2-2): EPEVTQTPSHQVTQMGQEVILRCVPISNHLYFYWYRQILGQKVEFLVSFYNNEISEKSEIFDDQFSVERPDGSNFTLKIRSTKLEDSAMYFCASRLWQGVTGELFFGEGSRLTVL.

This chain links TRBV2 with TRBJ2-3; 11 nucleotides align to TRBD1. The CDR3 is made up of 16 amino acids. After removal of 1 base from V and 2 bases from J, the junction contained 2 bases not matched to a gene. Germline loops: CDR1 SNHLY, CDR2 FYNNEI. CDR3 nucleotides: TGTGCCAGCAGTGAAGGGACAGGGGGCGACACAGATACGCAGTATTTT. Protein: CASSEGTGGDTDTQYF.

The rearrangement joins TRBV7-2 to TRBJ1-3, with D hard to call. The CDR3 is made up of 15 amino acids. V was trimmed by 5 bases and J by 3 bases, leaving 14 bases between them. Per the germline V gene, CDR1 is SGHTA and CDR2 is FQGNSA. CDR3 DNA sequence: TGTGCCAGCAGCCCAGTAGAGGCGTATGGAAACACCATATATTTT. This codes for CASSPVEAYGNTIYF.

The rearrangement uses TRBV5-1 and TRBJ1-4; no clear D. The CDR3 consists of 15 residues. From germline, CDR1 is SGHRS and CDR2 YFSETQ. With 0 bases removed from V and 5 bases from J, the gap between germline ends came to 11 bases. CDR3: CASSLAGNKNEKLFF. For the CDR3, the DNA is TGCGCCAGCAGCTTGGCAGGCAACAAGAATGAAAAACTGTTTTTT.

This chain joins TRBV5-1 and TRBJ2-1; no clear D. The CDR3 is made up of 14 amino acids. Looked up from germline, CDR1 is SGHRS and CDR2 is YFSETQ. V lost 2 bases, J lost 8 bases, and 14 bases lay in between. The CDR3 region is CASSFESPSDEQFF. DNA for the CDR3: TGCGCCAGCAGCTTCGAGTCCCCCTCGGATGAGCAGTTCTTC.

CDR3 DNA sequence: TGTGCCAGCAGCGTTAGACAGGGAAGGAGCTCCTATAATTCACCCCTCCACTTT. This translates into CASSVRQGRSSYNSPLHF. The rearrangement links TRBV7-3 to TRBJ1-6, with 7 positions matching TRBD1. V shed 5 bases and J 0 bases; nucleotides not matched to a gene: 10. The CDR3 length is 18 residues. The V gene's germline CDR1 is SGHTA and CDR2 FQGTGA.

The V call is TRBV6-5, the J call TRBJ1-1, with D unclear. Trimming stripped 6 bases from V and 4 bases from J, with 15 bases between. CDR3 length equals 14 residues. Germline values: CDR1 MNHEY, CDR2 SVGAGI. The CDR3 is CASSLSFFITEAFF. The CDR3 nucleotides are TGTGCCAGCAGCCTATCATTCTTCATCACTGAAGCTTTCTTT.

This sequence joins TRBV7-9 and TRBJ1-6, with 7 bases aligning to TRBD1. J lost 10 bases, V lost 6 bases, and 12 bases had no gene match. This CDR3 is 15 amino acids long. The V gene's germline CDR1 is SEHNR and CDR2 FQNEAQ (reference sequence). CDR3 in amino acids: CASRSPTGMASPLHF. In nucleotides, the CDR3 is TGTGCCAGCAGGTCACCGACAGGGATGGCATCACCCCTCCACTTT.

The chain couples TRBV5-8 to TRBJ1-5; 9 bases line up with TRBD1. From germline, CDR1 is SGHTS and CDR2 YDEGEE. V was clipped by 4 bases and J by 2 bases; unmatched bases: 7. This CDR3 region has 16 residues. Here the CDR3 reads CASSPRTGARNQPQHF. The CDR3 coding sequence is TGTGCCAGCAGCCCACGGACAGGGGCCCGCAATCAGCCCCAGCATTTT. Drawing the rest from reference TRBV5-8 and TRBJ1-5, the complete variable domain is EAGVTQSPTHLIKTRGQQATLRCSPISGHTSVYWYQQALGLGLQFLLWYDEGEERNRGNFPPRFSGRQFPNYSSELNVNALELEDSALYLCASSPRTGARNQPQHFGDGTRLSIL.

The rearrangement uses TRBV4-1 and TRBJ1-2; D unresolved. This CDR3 comprises 14 residues. The germline V gene encodes CDR1 MGHRA and CDR2 YSYEKL. V lost 0 bases to trimming and J lost 2 bases, with 7 bases between them. The CDR3 DNA is TGCGCCAGCAGCCAAGATGATAGAAACTATGGCTACACCTTC. Protein product: CASSQDDRNYGYTF.

This rearrangement joins TRBV6-5 to TRBJ2-2; tentatively, D is TRBD1 (6 bases). V lost 7 bases and J 5 bases, leaving 14 bases between the germline ends. Germline-derived CDR1 and CDR2 are MNHEY and SVGAGI. This CDR3 region has 14 residues. The CDR3 DNA sequence: TGTGCCAGCACCCAACAGGGATATACCGGGGAGCTGTTTTTT. This translates into CASTQQGYTGELFF.